This T cell receptor (beta chain) came from a study of T cell responses to AZD1222 COVID-19 vaccine. For the study at large: Second-dose schedules of about 4 or about 12 weeks were combined. General study results and limits: Nearly half of unique spike-specific TCRs reportedly avoided B.1.351 and B.1.1.7 mutated regions. Baseline antibody screening turned up just six seropositive AZD1222 recipients.

Clones were read by immunoSEQ multiplex PCR, and TCRdb kept only the in-frame ones, dropping some. This table holds tens of thousands of clones, approximately 90% found once. Turning to this clone: Its antigen is not known.

Source: peripheral blood, taken on day 0 of AZD1222 vaccination. The source of this sequence is an adult in good health.

The CDR3 nucleotides are TGCAGCGTTCAGCGGGACGGCAATCAGCCCCAGCATTTT. Its protein product is CSVQRDGNQPQHF. The chain uses TRBV29-1 and TRBJ1-5; D possibly corresponds to TRBD1 (5 bases). The CDR3 spans 13 residues. With 5 bases removed from V and 2 bases from J, the gap between germline ends came to 10 bases. The germline gives CDR1 SQVTM, CDR2 ANQGSEA.